The entry that follows covers one T cell receptor (beta chain) sequence. Antigen unknown. Vbeta (60) and Jbeta (13) primers were used in the PCR. Profiled with immunoSEQ multiplex PCR; TCRdb holds only in-frame clones, not every one. The repertoire holds 160,000 or so clones, with around 80% as singletons. The record originates from a study of cytomegalovirus exposure and HLA in healthy donors. Study at large: Some 87 million unique TCRs from HLA-typed donors were held in an early release of data. Study findings and constraints: Using a false discovery rate of 0.05, a later analysis showed that 15,000 to 20,000 TCR beta sequences were associated with HLA alleles.

Germline V gene sequence: CDR1 KGHSH, CDR2 LQKENI. Trimming cost V 6 bases and J 0 bases, with 15 bases left between them. This CDR3 has 16 residues. Sample: PBMCs. The source is a woman in her fifties or sixties in good health and CMV-seronegative. This sequence joins TRBV18 and TRBJ2-1, with D perhaps TRBD2 (5 bases). CDR3 amino acids: CASSPTQRSSYNEQFF. For the CDR3, the DNA is TGTGCCAGCTCGCCTACGCAGCGGAGCTCCTACAATGAGCAGTTCTTC.